This TCR beta chain was obtained from a study of Ad26.COV2.S vaccination and SARS-CoV-2 variants. Across the study: The authors gave Ad26.COV2.S intramuscularly, either once or twice 56 days apart. Broader study findings: It is possible that the TCR breadth and depth analyses underestimated the total T cell responses.

In the case of this clone: The antigen is not known.

This CDR3 is 15 amino acids long. V lost 7 bases and J lost 1; bases outside the gene matches: 6. Germline assignment: CDR1 SGHNT and CDR2 YYREEE (reference sequence). TCRdb's copy holds only in-frame clones and misses some; the assay was immunoSEQ multiplex PCR. The sample lists 350,000 to 500,000 clones; roughly 91% were seen once. Stated treatment: over 15 received Ad26.COV2.S at low or high dose, single or two shots; 5 received placebo; per-sample allocation not given. Specimens were obtained on day 63 following the first vaccine or placebo injection. Donor was an adult aged 18-55 years in Boston.

This rearrangement joins TRBV5-4 to TRBJ2-3; 10 bases agree with TRBD2. This TCR was recovered from a person between 18 and 65 years old who received the Ad26.COV2.S COVID-19 vaccine or a placebo. This sample comprised peripheral blood, obtained in a trial of Ad26.COV2.S vaccine versus placebo. CDR3 sequence (DNA): TGTGCCAGCGGCCCCGGGACTAGCGGCACAGATACGCAGTATTTT. As protein: CASGPGTSGTDTQYF.